Described below is a single T cell receptor beta chain sequence and its context. Its antigen is not known. The record originates from a study of Tregs in tolerant kidney transplant recipients. General study points: Biological reproducibility was not directly addressed, but technical replication error appeared minimal.

Some clones are missing from TCRdb's copy, which holds only in-frame ones; the method was immunoSEQ multiplex PCR. The data hold about 60,000 clones, with around 90% observed a single time. V lost 3 bases to trimming and J lost 0 bases, with 9 bases between them. Germline CDR1 is SGHDT and CDR2 is YYEEEE. CDR3 length equals 14 residues. The source of this sequence is a human donor who received a combined kidney and bone marrow transplant. The rearrangement uses TRBV5-6 and TRBJ2-5; possibly TRBD2 for D (6 bases). Sequences were derived from CD8+ T cells from blood, sampled before the transplant. The CDR3 loop is CASSSGLYQETQYF. CDR3 nucleotide sequence: TGTGCCAGCAGCTCCGGACTATACCAAGAGACCCAGTACTTC.